This is a list of T cell receptor beta chains from one sample in a study of preoperative IRX-2 immunotherapy in early breast cancer. The assay was immunoSEQ multiplex PCR, and TCRdb's table has in-frame clones only and misses some. The sample gives 25,000 to 30,000 clones, about 79% of which show up once; under 4% is in the top ten. The sample was acquired from a patient treated with IRX-2 immunotherapy. The receptors here all came from a human donor with breast cancer. Both conserved end residues are part of each CDR3. A D gene is named only where the DNA matches it firmly. Expanded clones are given a class, and other clones once, few, many or no size at all.

TGTGCAAGTCGCTTAGCCCAGGTGGTCAGAGGCAAGCCCTATGGCTACACCTTC | CASRLAQVVRGKPYGYTF | . | TRBJ1-2 | TRBV12-2 | .
TGTGCCAGCAGTTTTAGCCCGGGATTTATAATTTATGGCCACAATGAGCAGTTCTTC | CASSFSPGFIIYGHNEQFF | . | TRBJ2-1 | TRBV28 | .
TGTGCCTGGAGTTCCCCCTCACTGAACACTGAAGCTTTCTTT | CAWSSPSLNTEAFF | few | TRBJ1-1 | TRBV30 | .
TGTGCCAGCGAAGGGATGGGGATCGGGGAGCTGTTTTTT | CASEGMGIGELFF | . | TRBJ2-2 | TRBV6-8 | .
TGTGCCTGGAGTATCGCCAGCTGGGGAAAACTGTTTTTT | CAWSIASWGKLFF | . | TRBJ1-4 | TRBV30 | .
TGTGCAACGGGGTTAGCCAAAAACATTCAGTACTTC | CATGLAKNIQYF | . | TRBJ2-4 | TRBV6-8 | .
TGTGCCAGCAGTTTAGTGGGAGGGGGCACAGATACGCAGTATTTT | CASSLVGGGTDTQYF | once | TRBJ2-3 | TRBV28 | TRBD2
TGTGCCAGCAGACATCAGGTCGGGGCAGGACAAAACTATGGCTACACCTTC | CASRHQVGAGQNYGYTF | once | TRBJ1-2 | TRBV6-8 | .
TGTGCCAGCAGCTCCCCTACCAGGGGGTTTGGCTACACCTTC | CASSSPTRGFGYTF | . | TRBJ1-2 | TRBV7-6 | TRBD1
TGTGCCAGCAGATGGGGACACCGAAATCAGCCCCAGCATTTT | CASRWGHRNQPQHF | . | TRBJ1-5 | TRBV28 | .
TGTGCCAGCTCACCGGGGACAGCTTTTACCGGGGAGCTGTTTTTT | CASSPGTAFTGELFF | few | TRBJ2-2 | TRBV18 | TRBD1
TGTGCCAGCAGCTCTTCGTGGGAGGCTCTATACGAGCAGTACTTC | CASSSSWEALYEQYF | . | TRBJ2-7 | TRBV7-5 | .
TGTGCCAGCAGCTTTGGAGGGGGAAGGTACGAGCAGTACTTC | CASSFGGGRYEQYF | once | TRBJ2-7 | TRBV11-3 | .
TGTGCCAGCAGTTACTCAGGACACCGAGAAGATGGCTACACCTTC | CASSYSGHREDGYTF | . | TRBJ1-2 | TRBV6-8 | .
TGTGCCAGCAGCTTATCTAGCGGGAGGACCGAGACCCAGTACTTC | CASSLSSGRTETQYF | . | TRBJ2-5 | TRBV11-3 | TRBD2
TGTGCCAGCAGCTGGGGGGAGGGAGCCAAAAACATTCAGTACTTC | CASSWGEGAKNIQYF | . | TRBJ2-4 | TRBV11-3 | TRBD2
TGTGCCAGCACCCCCATTAACCAAGAGACCCAGTACTTC | CASTPINQETQYF | . | TRBJ2-5 | TRBV6-8 | .
TGCGCCAGCAGCTTTCACCTGACAGTTCCGAACACCGGGGAGCTGTTTTTT | CASSFHLTVPNTGELFF | . | TRBJ2-2 | TRBV5-1 | .
TGTGCTAGTGGTATGTTTAGCGGCGGGACAGGAGGTATGTATTCCACTGAAGCTTTCTTT | CASGMFSGGTGGMYSTEAFF | . | TRBJ1-1 | TRBV12-5 | TRBD1
TGTGCCAGTAGTGCTTGGGCTAATGAAAAACTGTTTTTT | CASSAWANEKLFF | . | TRBJ1-4 | TRBV19 | .
TGTGCCAGTAGAAGGACAGGGAAATCCTACGAGCAGTACTTC | CASRRTGKSYEQYF | . | TRBJ2-7 | TRBV19 | TRBD1
TGTGCCACCAGCAGTTGGGGACAGGAGAATGCTGAAGCTTTCTTT | CATSSWGQENAEAFF | few | TRBJ1-1 | TRBV15 | TRBD1
TGTGCCAGCATCCTAACAGGAACCTATGGCTACACCTTC | CASILTGTYGYTF | . | TRBJ1-2 | TRBV6-8 | .
TGTGCCAGCAGCGCGGCCATCTATAATGAAAAACTGTTTTTT | CASSAAIYNEKLFF | . | TRBJ1-4 | TRBV11-3 | .
TGTGCCATCAGTGAGCCCGGACTAGCGGGAACCCAGTACTTC | CAISEPGLAGTQYF | . | TRBJ2-5 | TRBV10-3 | TRBD2
TGTGCCAGCACCATTGACAGGGAAAGAGGCTACACCTTC | CASTIDRERGYTF | once | TRBJ1-2 | TRBV28 | TRBD1
TGTGCCAGCAGTTACTTGCTGAACACTGAAGCTTTCTTT | CASSYLLNTEAFF | . | TRBJ1-1 | TRBV6-8 | .
TGTGCCAGCAGCTTACGGGACACCGGAAACACCATATATTTT | CASSLRDTGNTIYF | . | TRBJ1-3 | TRBV11-3 | .
TGTGCCAGCTGGGTTGATTATGGAAACACCATATATTTT | CASWVDYGNTIYF | . | TRBJ1-3 | TRBV7-4 | .
TGTGCCAGCAGCTTTTCGCCGGGAGGGTCCTACGAGCAGTACTTC | CASSFSPGGSYEQYF | . | TRBJ2-7 | TRBV11-3 | TRBD2
TGTGCCAGCAGCTTTACAGGGGCCACCAGGGAGCTGTTTTTT | CASSFTGATRELFF | . | TRBJ2-2 | TRBV11-3 | TRBD1
TGTGCCAGCAGCTTAAGACAGGACCTCGAAGATACGCAGTATTTT | CASSLRQDLEDTQYF | . | TRBJ2-3 | TRBV11-3 | .
TGTGCCAGTAGTATAAATCGCAGGGCTACCGGGGAGCTGTTTTTT | CASSINRRATGELFF | . | TRBJ2-2 | TRBV19 | .
TGTGCCTGGACCCGGACAAGTAGAATGGGCACTGAAGCTTTCTTT | CAWTRTSRMGTEAFF | few | TRBJ1-1 | TRBV30 | .
TGTGCCAGCTCACCATTTCCTGTCTACTACGAGCAGTACTTC | CASSPFPVYYEQYF | . | TRBJ2-7 | TRBV18 | .
TGTGCCAGCAGCGCGGGGATGAACACTGAAGCTTTCTTT | CASSAGMNTEAFF | . | TRBJ1-1 | TRBV6-8 | .
TGTGCCAGTAGTCTACCAGCGGGAGCCCGTGGGGGCGCCGGGGAGCTGTTTTTT | CASSLPAGARGGAGELFF | once | TRBJ2-2 | TRBV19 | TRBD2
TGTGCCAGTAGGACAGGGGGCTTGTGGACTGAAGCTTTCTTT | CASRTGGLWTEAFF | . | TRBJ1-1 | TRBV16 | TRBD1
TGCAGCGTCCCCCCTTTGAATCAGCCCCAGCATTTT | CSVPPLNQPQHF | . | TRBJ1-5 | TRBV29-1 | .
TGTGCCAGCAGGAATCCGGGACAACTTCAGCCCCAGCATTTT | CASRNPGQLQPQHF | once | TRBJ1-5 | TRBV6-8 | .
TGTGCCAGCAGCTTATACGAGGGGTTGAATGAAAAACTGTTTTTT | CASSLYEGLNEKLFF | . | TRBJ1-4 | TRBV11-3 | .
TGTGCCTGCTCCGAGACAGGGCTTGGTGGCTACACCTTC | CACSETGLGGYTF | . | TRBJ1-2 | TRBV30 | TRBD1
TGTGCCAGCAGTTCCGGACAGGGACTACTTCCTTATGGCTACACCTTC | CASSSGQGLLPYGYTF | once | TRBJ1-2 | TRBV28 | TRBD1
TGTGCCAGCAGTAGGGGCTTAGATGGAAACACCATATATTTT | CASSRGLDGNTIYF | . | TRBJ1-3 | TRBV11-3 | .
TGTGCCAGCAGCTTACCTTATGGGGCCAACGTCCTGACTTTC | CASSLPYGANVLTF | few | TRBJ2-6 | TRBV11-3 | .
TGTGCCAGCAGTCTCGGGACTAGCGGATACAATGAGCAGTTCTTC | CASSLGTSGYNEQFF | . | TRBJ2-1 | TRBV11-3 | TRBD2
TGTGCCAGCAGTAGGGTTTTTTTGGACAATGAGCAGTTCTTC | CASSRVFLDNEQFF | . | TRBJ2-1 | TRBV7-1 | .
TGTGCCAGCAGAACCCAACTAGCGGGAGGTTACGAGCAGTACTTC | CASRTQLAGGYEQYF | . | TRBJ2-7 | TRBV11-3 | TRBD2
TGTGCCACCAGCAGAGATGGGACAGGGGGGCCCCACGAGCAGTACTTC | CATSRDGTGGPHEQYF | . | TRBJ2-7 | TRBV15 | TRBD1
TGTGCCAGCAGCTTAGGGAGAGCGGGGCGGGCAGATACGCAGTATTTT | CASSLGRAGRADTQYF | . | TRBJ2-3 | TRBV7-1 | TRBD2
TGCGCCAGCAGCTTGGGACTAGCGGGAGTGCGAGAGACCCAGTACTTC | CASSLGLAGVRETQYF | . | TRBJ2-5 | TRBV5-1 | TRBD2
TGTGCCAGCAGCTTAGAGCTAGTGATCGAGACCCAGTACTTC | CASSLELVIETQYF | . | TRBJ2-5 | TRBV7-1 | .
TGTGCCAGCAGCTTGGTAGGGAAAAGCAATCAGCCCCAGCATTTT | CASSLVGKSNQPQHF | . | TRBJ1-5 | TRBV11-3 | .
TGTGCCACCAGCAGAGATACGGGAGGGACTTCCTACGAGCAGTACTTC | CATSRDTGGTSYEQYF | few | TRBJ2-7 | TRBV15 | TRBD2
TGTGCCAGCAGGGCGATTGGGACAGGGGGCGGCGGTGGCTACACCTTC | CASRAIGTGGGGGYTF | . | TRBJ1-2 | TRBV6-8 | TRBD1
TGCGCCAGCAGCCAAGATTATGTGGCGGGAGTTGAGCAGTACTTC | CASSQDYVAGVEQYF | . | TRBJ2-7 | TRBV4-1 | TRBD2
TGCAGCGTAGAAGACAGCCATAGAGCTGAAGCTTTCTTT | CSVEDSHRAEAFF | . | TRBJ1-1 | TRBV29-1 | .
TGTGCCAGCAGCCCCCTTAACTCGCACATTCAGTACTTC | CASSPLNSHIQYF | . | TRBJ2-4 | TRBV7-2 | .
TGTGCCAGCAGCCGTCGACTAGCGGGAGACGGGGAGCTGTTTTTT | CASSRRLAGDGELFF | few | TRBJ2-2 | TRBV11-3 | TRBD2
TGTGCCACCAGCGGGACAGCACCCCCGGGGGCAAATCAGCCCCAGCATTTT | CATSGTAPPGANQPQHF | . | TRBJ1-5 | TRBV15 | TRBD1